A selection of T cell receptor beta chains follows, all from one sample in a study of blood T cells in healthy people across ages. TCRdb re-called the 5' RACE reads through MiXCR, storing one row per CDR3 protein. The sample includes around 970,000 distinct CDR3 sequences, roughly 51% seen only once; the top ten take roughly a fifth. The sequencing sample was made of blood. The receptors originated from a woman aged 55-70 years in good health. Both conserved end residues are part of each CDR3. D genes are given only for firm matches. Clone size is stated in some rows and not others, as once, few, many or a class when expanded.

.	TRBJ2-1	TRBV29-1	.	TGCAGCGTTGACAGGTACGACAATGAGCAGTTCTTC	CSVDRYDNEQFF
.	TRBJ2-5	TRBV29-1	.	TGCAGCGCCGGGCAGGTTGAGGGGGAGACCCAGTACTTC	CSAGQVEGETQYF
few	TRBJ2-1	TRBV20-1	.	TGCAGTGCTTCCCCCGGGGCCGCCTCCTACAATGAGCAGTTCTTC	CSASPGAASYNEQFF
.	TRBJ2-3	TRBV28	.	TGTGCCAGCAGTCCCGAGGGCCCCCCTTGGTATTTT	CASSPEGPPWYF
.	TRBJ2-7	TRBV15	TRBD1	TGTGCCACCGGACAGGGTGTCGACGAGCAGTACTTC	CATGQGVDEQYF
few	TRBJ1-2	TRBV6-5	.	TGTGCCAGCAGTTACCGAGCTTGTCAGGCCTGCTATGGCTACACCTTC	CASSYRACQACYGYTF
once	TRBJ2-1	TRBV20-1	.	TGCAGTACTAGAAACCCGGGAGCGGACAATGAGCAGTTCTTC	CSTRNPGADNEQFF
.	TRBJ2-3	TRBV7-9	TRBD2	TGTGCCAGCAGCTTAGTGGCGGGAGTCGCCCGGGGCGGCACAGATACGCAGTATTTT	CASSLVAGVARGGTDTQYF
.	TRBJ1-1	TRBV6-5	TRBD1	TGTGCCAGCCGTACTTTGGGACAGGGGAGGACTGAAGCTTTCTTT	CASRTLGQGRTEAFF
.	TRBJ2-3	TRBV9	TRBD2	TGTGCCAGCAGCCGACGGAGCGGGAGTGCATCAGGCACAGATACGCAGTATTTT	CASSRRSGSASGTDTQYF
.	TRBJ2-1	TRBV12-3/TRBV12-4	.	TGTGCCAGCAGCCGGAGCAAGGGTAAGGGGGAGCAGTTCTTC	CASSRSKGKGEQFF
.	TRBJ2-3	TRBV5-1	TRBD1	TGCGCCAGCAGCACGGACAGGCTGCCAGATACGCAGTATTTT	CASSTDRLPDTQYF
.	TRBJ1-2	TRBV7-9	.	TGTGCCAGCAGCATACCCAAGGGACAAGCAGCCGCTAGCTATGGCTACACCTTC	CASSIPKGQAAASYGYTF
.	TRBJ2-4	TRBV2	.	TGTGCCAGCAAGGCTAGTGGATTCATTCAGTACTTC	CASKASGFIQYF
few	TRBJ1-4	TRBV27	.	TGTGCCAGCAGTCCGTCGCGGGGTGAAAAACTGTTTTTT	CASSPSRGEKLFF
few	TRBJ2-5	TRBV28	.	TGTGCCAGCAGCGATCTAGTTTCCAATTTAGGGGCGCAGTACTTC	CASSDLVSNLGAQYF
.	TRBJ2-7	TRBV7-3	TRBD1	TGTGCCAGCAGCTTAGGGGGGACAGGGTACGACGAGCAGTACTTC	CASSLGGTGYDEQYF
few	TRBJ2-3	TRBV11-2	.	TGTGCCAGCAGAAAAGGGGCTAGCGCAAGCACAGATACGCAGTATTTT	CASRKGASASTDTQYF
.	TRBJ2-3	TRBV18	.	TGTACCAGCTCACCTAGCACAGATACGCAGTATTTT	CTSSPSTDTQYF
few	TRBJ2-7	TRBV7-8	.	TGTGCCAGCAGACCCCAGCTCGGCTACGAGCAGTACTTC	CASRPQLGYEQYF
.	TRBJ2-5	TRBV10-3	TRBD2	TGTGCCACCCAGCCTAGCGGGAGTGAGACCCAGTACTTC	CATQPSGSETQYF
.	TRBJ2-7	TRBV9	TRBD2	TGTGCCAGCAAGAGGGATAGCGGGAGTAACGAGCAGTACTTC	CASKRDSGSNEQYF
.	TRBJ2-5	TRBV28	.	TGTGCCAGCAGTTTATCCTCAGGGAACCGCCCAGAGACCCAGTACTTC	CASSLSSGNRPETQYF
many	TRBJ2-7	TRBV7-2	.	TGTGCCAGCAGCGACGGACTCCTTCTTTTGGGCACCTACGAGCAGTACTTC	CASSDGLLLLGTYEQYF
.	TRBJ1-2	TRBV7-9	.	TGTGCCAGCAGCCCCGGACAGACCCCAAACTATGGCTACACCTTC	CASSPGQTPNYGYTF
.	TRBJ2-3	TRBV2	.	TGTGCCAGCAGCCACGAACGAGGGGGAGGTACGCAGTATTTT	CASSHERGGGTQYF
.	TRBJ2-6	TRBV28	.	TGTGCCAGCGCCATTCCCGGGCTAGGGGGGGCCAACGTCCTGACTTTC	CASAIPGLGGANVLTF
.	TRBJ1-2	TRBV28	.	TGTGCCAGTATACCCTGGGCAGCCTTTAACTATGGCTACACCTTC	CASIPWAAFNYGYTF
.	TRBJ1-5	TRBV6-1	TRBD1	TGTGCCAGCAGTGAAGCCCGTCGGACAGGGAATCAGCCCCAGCATTTT	CASSEARRTGNQPQHF